The rows below give T cell receptor beta chains drawn from one sample of a study of T cells in Graves' hyperthyroidism and ophthalmopathy. TCRdb reprocessed the multiplex PCR reads with MiXCR, giving one entry per CDR3 protein. This table holds approximately 610,000 distinct CDR3 sequences, about 14% found once. Material for sequencing was blood. These receptor sequences come from a middle-aged woman with Graves' ophthalmopathy. CDR3s include the opening cysteine and the closing phenylalanine or tryptophan.

CDR3 protein	V gene	J gene
CASRPPDGDQPQHF	TRBV2	TRBJ1-5
CASSSLTGVSGNTIYF	TRBV19	TRBJ1-3
CASSRGGLGGNEKLFF	TRBV12-3/TRBV12-4	TRBJ1-4
CASGPTGMDYGYTF	TRBV11-2	TRBJ1-2
CASSYSASGGETQYF	TRBV6-5	TRBJ2-5
CASSDTAGGNTEAFF	TRBV6-4	TRBJ1-1
CASSHGLAGGLETQYF	TRBV27	TRBJ2-5
CSAEDDPRPYEQYF	TRBV20-1	TRBJ2-7
CASSISPVTYEQYF	TRBV19	TRBJ2-7
CASSREAGAYEQYF	TRBV6-1	TRBJ2-7
CASSLIFGQPQHF	TRBV27	TRBJ1-5